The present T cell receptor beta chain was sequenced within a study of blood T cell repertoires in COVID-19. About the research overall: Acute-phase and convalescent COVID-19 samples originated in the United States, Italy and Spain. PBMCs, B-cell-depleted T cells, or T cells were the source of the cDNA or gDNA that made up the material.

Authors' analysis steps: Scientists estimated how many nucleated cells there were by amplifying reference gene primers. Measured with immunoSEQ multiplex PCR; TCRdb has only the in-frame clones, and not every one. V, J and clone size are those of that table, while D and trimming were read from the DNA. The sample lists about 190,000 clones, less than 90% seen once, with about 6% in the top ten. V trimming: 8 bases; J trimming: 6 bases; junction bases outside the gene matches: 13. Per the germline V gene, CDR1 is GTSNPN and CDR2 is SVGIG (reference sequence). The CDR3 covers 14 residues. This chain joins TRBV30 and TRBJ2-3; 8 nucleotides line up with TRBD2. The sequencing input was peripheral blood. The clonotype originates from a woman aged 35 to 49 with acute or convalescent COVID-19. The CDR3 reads CAIAPAGEGDTQYF. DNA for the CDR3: TGTGCCATCGCCCCAGCGGGAGAAGGGGATACGCAGTATTTT.